These 25 T cell receptor beta chains originate from one sample sequenced in a study of CD8 T cells in Susac syndrome. Random-hexamer reverse transcription was applied to roughly 0.45 to 1 ug RNA. TCRdb re-called the immunoSEQ multiplex PCR reads through MiXCR, storing one row per CDR3 protein. The table lists approximately 170,000 distinct CDR3 sequences, about 91% of them singletons. Material: CD4+ T cells from PBMCs. Receptors originate from a human donor in good health.

This clonotype was picked up one time. V and J are TRBV28 and TRBJ1-6; a weak D match, TRBD1 (5 bases). V was clipped by 3 bases and J by 3 bases, with 12 bases between them. The CDR3 extends over 16 amino acids. Germline CDR1 and CDR2: MDHEN and SYDVKM. CDR3: CASSFAGTYYNSPLHF. As DNA, the CDR3 is TGTGCCAGCAGTTTCGCCGGGACCTACTATAATTCACCCCTCCACTTT.

J is TRBJ2-1 and V is TRBV7-2; D perhaps matches TRBD2 (9 bases). The germline V gene has CDR1 SGHTA and CDR2 FQGNSA. Trimming shortened V by 6 bases and J by 8 bases, and 20 bases separated the two germline ends. The length of the CDR3 is 15 residues. The DNA for the CDR3 is TGTGCCAGCAGGACAGGGGCTAGCGGGACGGATGAGCAGTTCTTC. It specifies CASRTGASGTDEQFF.

The CDR3 DNA is TGTGCCAGCAGCAACCGGGGTAGGACAGATACGCAGTATTTT. It specifies CASSNRGRTDTQYF. The chain uses TRBV9 and TRBJ2-3, with D perhaps matching TRBD2 (5 bases). The CDR3 covers 14 residues. Germline V CDR1 and CDR2: SGDLS, YYNGEE. Trimming removed 4 bases at V and 3 bases at J, with 12 bases between.

The rearrangement links TRBV4-1 to TRBJ2-1, with D maybe TRBD2 (6 bases). Germline assignment: CDR1 MGHRA and CDR2 YSYEKL. This CDR3 is 14 amino acids long. Trimming took 4 bases from V and 7 from J, leaving 14 bases between them. CDR3 sequence: CASSREARGNEQFF. The CDR3 DNA is TGCGCCAGCAGCCGGGAGGCCCGAGGGAATGAGCAGTTCTTC.

The J gene is TRBJ2-3, the V gene TRBV11-2, with D perhaps matching TRBD2 (6 bases). V was pared by 0 bases and J by 7 bases, with 8 bases between. Germline V lookup: CDR1 SGHAT, CDR2 FQNNGV. There are 13 residues in the CDR3. In DNA form, the CDR3 reads TGTGCCAGCAGCTTAGATAGCGGCCATACGCAGTATTTT. Its translation is CASSLDSGHTQYF.

The chain has TRBV6-6 and TRBJ2-7; unclear D gene. Between the trimmed V and J ends, which lost 7 bases and 3 bases, there was a span of 13 bases. CDR1 and CDR2 from the germline V gene are MNHNY and SVGAGI (reference sequence). The CDR3 consists of 13 residues. The CDR3 DNA sequence: TGTGCCAGCACCCTGGACCAATACTACGAGCAGTACTTC. Translating it yields CASTLDQYYEQYF.

V is TRBV7-9 and J is TRBJ2-7, with 13 bases identical to TRBD2. The CDR3 runs 16 residues. Unmatched junction bases numbered 7, after V lost 2 bases and J lost 6 bases. Germline lookup yields CDR1 SEHNR and CDR2 FQNEAQ (reference sequence). CDR3: CASSLIGGTSGAEQYF. CDR3 sequence (DNA): TGTGCCAGCAGCTTAATCGGTGGGACTAGCGGGGCCGAGCAGTACTTC.

CDR3 protein: CASSTRTSGGETQYF. Written as DNA, the CDR3 is TGCGCCAGCAGCACGCGGACTAGCGGGGGCGAGACCCAGTACTTC. The gene calls are TRBV5-1 and TRBJ2-5; 13 bases align to TRBD2. The CDR3 is 15 amino acids. V dropped 4 bases and J dropped 5; count of bases not matched to a gene: 5. Germline V gene data show CDR1 as SGHRS and CDR2 as YFSETQ.

The V and J genes are TRBV12-3 or TRBV12-4 and TRBJ2-1, with D uncertain. This CDR3 has 13 amino acids. Trimming left V 5 bases short and J 4 bases short, with 9 bases between. The CDR3 nucleotides are TGTGCCAGCAGTCCTCTGGAATACAATGAGCAGTTCTTC. It translates to CASSPLEYNEQFF.

The V gene is TRBV5-1, the J gene TRBJ1-2; TRBD1 matches 8 bases. V was clipped by 2 bases and J by 5 bases; unmatched bases: 8. This CDR3 has 15 residues. Germline CDR1 and CDR2: SGHRS and YFSETQ. The CDR3 is CASSLTVDRVYGYTF. DNA of the CDR3: TGCGCCAGCAGCTTAACTGTGGACAGGGTTTATGGCTACACCTTC.

This chain joins TRBV10-1 and TRBJ1-3; no clear D. The CDR3 covers 13 residues. CDR1 is WNHNN, CDR2 SYGVQD, per germline (reference sequence). With 2 bases removed from V and 6 bases from J, the gap between germline ends came to 8 bases. The CDR3 bases are TGCGCCAGCAGTGAGGATGTGGAAAACACCATATATTTT. As protein: CASSEDVENTIYF.

The chain uses TRBV11-2 and TRBJ1-2, with a possible D match to TRBD1 (6 bases). The CDR3 contains 15 residues. Deletions cut 1 base from V and 4 bases from J, with 13 bases between. The germline V gene encodes CDR1 SGHAT and CDR2 FQNNGV. The CDR3 reads CASSLVGAKGYGYTF. The CDR3, as DNA: TGTGCCAGCAGCTTAGTGGGGGCCAAAGGCTATGGCTACACCTTC.

This chain connects TRBV29-1 to TRBJ1-2; no clear D. Trimming removed 5 bases from V and 2 bases from J, with 9 bases in between. Germline CDR1 and CDR2: SQVTM and ANQGSEA. The length of the CDR3 is 12 residues. CDR3 protein: CSVIRLNYGYTF. The CDR3 DNA reads as TGCAGCGTTATTCGGTTGAACTATGGCTACACCTTC.

The gene calls are TRBV14 and TRBJ2-3, with D unresolved. The CDR3 consists of 16 residues. Germline V gives CDR1 SGHDN, CDR2 FVKESK. Trimming took off 1 base at V and 5 bases at J, with 16 bases between the two ends. Here the CDR3 DNA reads TGTGCCAGCAGCCAAGGGCCTGGACCAGTCGGAGATACGCAGTATTTT. Its translation: CASSQGPGPVGDTQYF.

With respect to this clonotype: At one of its ends the junction is not consistent with the germline gene, which may arise from a read error. The V gene is TRBV14, the J gene TRBJ2-7, with D possibly being TRBD2 (5 bases). The CDR3 is 18 residues long. The germline V gene has CDR1 SGHDN and CDR2 FVKESK. CDR3 DNA sequence: TGTGCCAGCAACCAAACCCTTGGACGGGGAAGAGTAATCTACGAGCAGTACTTC. It is translated as CASNQTLGRGRVIYEQYF.

This sequence joins TRBV3-1 and TRBJ1-1; D remains unclear. Germline CDR1 LGHDT, CDR2 YNNKEL (reference sequence). The V end was cut by 7 bases, the J end by 2 bases, with 8 bases between. CDR3 size: 12 residues. The CDR3 sequence: CASKSANTEAFF. The CDR3 DNA is TGTGCCAGCAAGTCCGCTAACACTGAAGCTTTCTTT.

This rearrangement joins TRBV20-1 to TRBJ2-3; 13 bases agree with TRBD2. There are 15 residues in the CDR3. J lost 2 bases, V lost 5 bases, and 4 bases had no gene match. Germline assignment: CDR1 DFQATT and CDR2 SNEGSKA (reference sequence). CDR3 region: CSAVGLAGVTDTQYF. The CDR3 DNA is TGCAGTGCTGTAGGACTAGCGGGGGTCACAGATACGCAGTATTTT.

This sequence joins TRBV5-1 and TRBJ1-2, with D possibly TRBD1 on 6 matching bases. Germline V gives CDR1 SGHRS, CDR2 YFSETQ. Trimming pared 0 bases from V and 4 bases from J, leaving 7 bases between. CDR3 length equals 13 residues. The CDR3 DNA reads TGCGCCAGCAGCTTGGACAGGGTCTATGGCTACACCTTC. It encodes CASSLDRVYGYTF.

J is TRBJ1-1 and V is TRBV6-1, with unresolved D. With 4 bases removed from V and 7 bases from J, the gap between germline ends came to 13 bases. Germline V gene lookup returns CDR1 MNHNS and CDR2 SASEGT. The CDR3 runs to 13 residues. Written as DNA, the CDR3 is TGTGCCAGCAGTGTAGACAACTTTCTTGAAGCTTTCTTT. This gives the protein CASSVDNFLEAFF.

The V call is TRBV5-4, the J call TRBJ2-5; D remains unclear. This CDR3 has 13 amino acids. The ends were cut back, 5 bases at V and 3 bases at J, with 11 bases in the middle. The germline V gene encodes CDR1 SGHNT and CDR2 YYREEE (reference sequence). CDR3 protein: CASSTILKETQYF. CDR3 DNA sequence: TGTGCCAGCAGTACAATCTTAAAAGAGACCCAGTACTTC.

This chain links TRBV12-3 or TRBV12-4 with TRBJ2-2; D is unresolved. V lost 8 bases and J 7 bases, leaving 11 bases between the germline ends. This CDR3 has 12 amino acids. Here the CDR3 reads CASRPVGGELFF. For the CDR3, the DNA is TGTGCCAGCCGACCAGTGGGCGGGGAGCTGTTTTTT.

CDR3 amino acids: CSAPGQGGTEAFF. Written as DNA, the CDR3 is TGCAGTGCACCAGGGCAGGGCGGTACTGAAGCTTTCTTT. The chain links TRBV20-1 to TRBJ1-1; possibly TRBD1 for D (5 bases). This CDR3 has 13 residues. Between the trimmed V and J ends, which lost 6 bases and 5 bases, there was a span of 16 bases. CDR1 is DFQATT and CDR2 is SNEGSKA in the germline V gene (reference sequence).

J is TRBJ1-2 and V is TRBV5-6; weak D call: TRBD1 (5 bases). Germline V gene sequence: CDR1 SGHDT, CDR2 YYEEEE. The CDR3 length is 13 residues. V dropped 5 bases and J dropped 4 bases, with 12 bases sitting between them. Here the CDR3 reads CASRQDASYGYTF. The CDR3 DNA follows: TGTGCCAGCAGACAGGACGCGAGCTATGGCTACACCTTC.

This chain uses TRBV9 with TRBJ2-7; either TRBD1 or TRBD2 may fit D (5 bases each). There are 15 residues in the CDR3. Trimming removed 4 bases at V and 2 bases at J, with 16 bases between. CDR1 is SGDLS and CDR2 is YYNGEE in the germline V gene. The CDR3 protein is CASSPRDGKTYEQYF. The CDR3 bases are TGTGCCAGCAGCCCCCGGGACGGAAAAACCTACGAGCAGTACTTC. Full variable domain (remainder filled in from reference TRBV9 and TRBJ2-7): DSGVTQTPKHLITATGQRVTLRCSPRSGDLSVYWYQQSLDQGLQFLIQYYNGEERAKGNILERFSAQQFPDLHSELNLSSLELGDSALYFCASSPRDGKTYEQYFGPGTRLTVT.

V is TRBV6-1 and J is TRBJ1-5, with a possible D match to TRBD1 (6 bases). The CDR3 loop spans 17 amino acids. V dropped 4 bases and J dropped 3 bases, with 19 bases sitting between them. Germline CDR1 reads MNHNS; CDR2 reads SASEGT. CDR3 loop: CASSGTATYGANQPQHF. DNA of the CDR3: TGTGCCAGCAGTGGGACAGCTACTTACGGTGCCAATCAGCCCCAGCATTTT.